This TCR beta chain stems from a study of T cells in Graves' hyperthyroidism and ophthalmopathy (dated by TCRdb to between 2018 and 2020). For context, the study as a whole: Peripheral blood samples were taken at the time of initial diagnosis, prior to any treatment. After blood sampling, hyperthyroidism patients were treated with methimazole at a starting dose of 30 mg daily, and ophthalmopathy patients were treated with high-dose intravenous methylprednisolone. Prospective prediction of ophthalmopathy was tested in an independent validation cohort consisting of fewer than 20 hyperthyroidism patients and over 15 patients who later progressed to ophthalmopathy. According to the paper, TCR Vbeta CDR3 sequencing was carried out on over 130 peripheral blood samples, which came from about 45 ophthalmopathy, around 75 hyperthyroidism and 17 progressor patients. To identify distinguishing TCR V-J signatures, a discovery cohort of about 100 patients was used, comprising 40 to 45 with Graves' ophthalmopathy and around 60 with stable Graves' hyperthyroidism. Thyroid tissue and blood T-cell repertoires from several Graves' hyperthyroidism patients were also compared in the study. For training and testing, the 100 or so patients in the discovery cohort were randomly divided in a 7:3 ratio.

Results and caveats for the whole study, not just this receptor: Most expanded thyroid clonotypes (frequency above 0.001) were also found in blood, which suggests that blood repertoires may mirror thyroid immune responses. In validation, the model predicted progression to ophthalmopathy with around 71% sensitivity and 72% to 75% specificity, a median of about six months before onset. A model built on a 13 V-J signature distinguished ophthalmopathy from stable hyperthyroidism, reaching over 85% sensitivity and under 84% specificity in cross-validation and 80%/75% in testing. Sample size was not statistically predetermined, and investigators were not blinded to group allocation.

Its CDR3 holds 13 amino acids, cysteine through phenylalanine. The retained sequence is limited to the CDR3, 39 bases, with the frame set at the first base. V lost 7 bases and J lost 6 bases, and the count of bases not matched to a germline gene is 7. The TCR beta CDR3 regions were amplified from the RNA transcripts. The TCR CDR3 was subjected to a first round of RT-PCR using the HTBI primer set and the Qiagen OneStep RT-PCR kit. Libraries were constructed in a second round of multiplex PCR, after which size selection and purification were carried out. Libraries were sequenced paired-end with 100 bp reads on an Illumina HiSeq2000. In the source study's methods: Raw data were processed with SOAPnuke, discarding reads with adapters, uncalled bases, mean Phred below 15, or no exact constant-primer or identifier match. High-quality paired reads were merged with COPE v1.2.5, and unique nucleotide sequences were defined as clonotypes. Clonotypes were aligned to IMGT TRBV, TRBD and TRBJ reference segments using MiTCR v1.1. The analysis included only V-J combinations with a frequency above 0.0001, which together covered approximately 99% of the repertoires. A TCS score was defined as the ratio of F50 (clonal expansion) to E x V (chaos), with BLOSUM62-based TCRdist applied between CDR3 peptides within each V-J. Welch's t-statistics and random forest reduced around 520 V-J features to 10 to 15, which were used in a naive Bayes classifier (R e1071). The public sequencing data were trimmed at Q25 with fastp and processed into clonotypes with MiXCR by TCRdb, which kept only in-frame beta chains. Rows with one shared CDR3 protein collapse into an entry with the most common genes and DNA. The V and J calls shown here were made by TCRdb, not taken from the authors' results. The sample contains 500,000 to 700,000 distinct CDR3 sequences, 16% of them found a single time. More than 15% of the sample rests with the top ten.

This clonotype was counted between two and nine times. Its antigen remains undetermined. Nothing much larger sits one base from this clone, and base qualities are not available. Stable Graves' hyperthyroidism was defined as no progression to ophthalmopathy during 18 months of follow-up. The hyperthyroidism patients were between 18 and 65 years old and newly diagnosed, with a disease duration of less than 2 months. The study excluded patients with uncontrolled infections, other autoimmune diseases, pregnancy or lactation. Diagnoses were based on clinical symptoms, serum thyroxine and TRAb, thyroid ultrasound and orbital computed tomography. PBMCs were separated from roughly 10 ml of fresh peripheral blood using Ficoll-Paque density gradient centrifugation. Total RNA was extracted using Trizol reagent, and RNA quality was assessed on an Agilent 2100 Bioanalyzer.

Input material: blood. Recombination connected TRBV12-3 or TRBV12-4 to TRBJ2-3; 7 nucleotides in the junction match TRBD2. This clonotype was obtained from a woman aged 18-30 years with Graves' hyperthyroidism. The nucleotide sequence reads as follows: TGTGCCAGCAACGGGGACTATGAGGATACGCAGTATTTT. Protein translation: CASNGDYEDTQYF.